These T cell receptor beta chains were read from a single sample in a study of graft-versus-host responses after intestinal transplantation. The assay was immunoSEQ multiplex PCR, and TCRdb's table has in-frame clones only and misses some. The sample has about 25,000 clones, approximately 85% seen once. The sequencing here drew on PBMCs, taken around 460 days after intestinal transplant. The receptors were sampled from a human patient who received an intestinal transplant, so some T cells may come from the graft donor. The CDR3 runs from the conserved cysteine through the conserved F or W. The D gene is left open where the match is weak. Not every row has a clone size; where given, it reads once, few, many or a size class.

V,D,size,J,DNA,CDR3
TRBV7-2,-,-,TRBJ1-5,TGTGCCAGCAGCCCCCTTTCGGGCGTCGGGCCCCAGCATTTT,CASSPLSGVGPQHF
TRBV18,-,-,TRBJ2-7,TGTGCCAGCTCACCTGGATTTCTTACCCGCGAGCAGTACTTC,CASSPGFLTREQYF
TRBV5-8,-,-,TRBJ1-5,TGTGCCAGCAGCACTGGGGACGTTTATGGAAATAGCAATCAGCCCCAGCATTTT,CASSTGDVYGNSNQPQHF
TRBV2,TRBD1,-,TRBJ1-1,TGTGCCAGCAGTGACGAGGGAGGGGGCCGAGAAGCTTTCTTT,CASSDEGGGREAFF
TRBV5-1,TRBD1,-,TRBJ2-7,TGCGCCAGCGGGACAGGGGTCGAGCAGTACTTC,CASGTGVEQYF
TRBV15,-,few,TRBJ2-5,TGTGCCACCAGCAGCTTGATGGGGGAACAGGAGACCCAGTACTTC,CATSSLMGEQETQYF
TRBV29-1,-,-,TRBJ2-3,TGCAGGTTCATTTGGAAAATATTTAGCACAGATACGCAGTATTTT,CRFIWKIFSTDTQYF
TRBV9,TRBD2,-,TRBJ2-3,TGTGCCAGCAGCGAGATCCTTGGGACTAGCCGGAGCACAGATACGCAGTATTTT,CASSEILGTSRSTDTQYF
TRBV11-1,-,-,TRBJ2-1,TGTGCCAGCAGCTTCGGTAGGAGCTCCTACAATGAGCAGTTCTTC,CASSFGRSSYNEQFF
TRBV7-9,-,-,TRBJ2-7,TGTGCCAGCAGCTTGCCTGGTCGGGGAATCTACGAGCAGTACTTC,CASSLPGRGIYEQYF
TRBV10-3,-,once,TRBJ1-1,TGTGCCATCAGTGAGTCGGGGCGTAGCATGAACACTGAAGCTTTCTTT,CAISESGRSMNTEAFF
TRBV4-2,-,-,TRBJ1-5,TGTGCCAGCAGCCAAGAGAGGTTAGGAGATCAGCCCCAGCATTTT,CASSQERLGDQPQHF
TRBV30,-,-,TRBJ1-1,TGTGCCTTATACCCGGGCAGGCTTGAAGCTTTCTTT,CALYPGRLEAFF
TRBV6-5,-,-,TRBJ2-7,TGTGCCAGCAGTTACTCGACACTAGGGTCCTACGAGCAGTACTTC,CASSYSTLGSYEQYF
TRBV9,TRBD2,-,TRBJ2-1,TGTGCCAGCAGCGGGGGACTAGCGGGGTACAATGAGCAGTTCTTC,CASSGGLAGYNEQFF
TRBV6-5,-,few,TRBJ1-5,TGTGCCAGCAGTTTAGGTAGCAATCAGCCCCAGCATTTT,CASSLGSNQPQHF
TRBV4-3,-,-,TRBJ2-1,TGCGCCAGCAGCCGCTCGGCGGGATCGTACAATGAGCAGTTCTTC,CASSRSAGSYNEQFF
TRBV7-3,-,-,TRBJ2-3,TGTGCCAGCAGTCTACTCGGGGGCACGCAGTATTTT,CASSLLGGTQYF
TRBV11-2,-,-,TRBJ1-5,TGTGCCAGCAGCTTAGGCCTGGGGGGGTGGAATCAGCCCCAGCATTTT,CASSLGLGGWNQPQHF
TRBV5-4,TRBD2,-,TRBJ2-2,TGTGCCAGCAGCTTGTCTAGCGGGAGAGGTACCGGGGAGCTGTTTTTT,CASSLSSGRGTGELFF
TRBV5-8,TRBD1,-,TRBJ1-2,TGTGCCAGCAGCCAGAGGACAGGGCGCTATGGCTACACCTTC,CASSQRTGRYGYTF
TRBV7-9,TRBD2,-,TRBJ2-1,TGTGCCAGCAGCTTAAAGGCTAGCGGGAGCAATGAGCAGTTCTTC,CASSLKASGSNEQFF